The 11 T cell receptor beta chains below were found in one sample sequenced in a study of PD-L1 blockade in urothelial cancer. Sequenced by immunoSEQ multiplex PCR; TCRdb stores in-frame clones only, minus some. The data show about 49,000 clones, less than 85% seen once. Time point of the sample: pretreatment peripheral blood. The starting material was PBMCs, obtained around atezolizumab (anti-PD-L1) treatment. These receptor sequences come from a man between 65 and 80 years old with urothelial cancer.

This clone was seen a single time. This chain links TRBV7-2 with TRBJ2-1; 12 positions match TRBD2. The CDR3 runs 15 residues. Looked up from germline, CDR1 is SGHTA and CDR2 is FQGNSA. Trimming removed 5 bases from V and 4 bases from J; junction bases left unmatched: 3. CDR3 amino acids: CASSPGLAGYNEQFF. The DNA for the CDR3 is TGTGCCAGCAGCCCTGGACTAGCGGGGTACAATGAGCAGTTCTTC.

The chain carries TRBV5-1 and TRBJ2-3, with 7 bases lining up with TRBD2. Germline assignment: CDR1 SGHRS and CDR2 YFSETQ. The J segment lost 6 bases and the V segment lost 4 bases, leaving 14 bases of the junction unmatched. The CDR3 covers 16 residues. The CDR3 DNA reads as TGCGCCAGCAGCCCGGTCGGCGGGAGCGGGTCGGATACGCAGTATTTT. It is translated as CASSPVGGSGSDTQYF.

The chain joins TRBV18 to TRBJ2-7; 10 bases are a match to TRBD1. This CDR3 is 14 amino acids long. Germline V lookup: CDR1 KGHSH, CDR2 LQKENI. The junction had 4 bases not matched to a gene; V was cut back by 3 bases and J by 5 bases. CDR3 nucleotide sequence: TGTGCCAGCTCACCCCTCGGACAGGGGGACGAGCAGTACTTC. Amino acids: CASSPLGQGDEQYF.

This clone has just a few counts. The chain employs TRBV20-1 and TRBJ2-3; unclear D gene. This CDR3 is built from 10 residues. Germline CDR1 and CDR2: DFQATT and SNEGSKA (reference sequence). The V end lost 6 bases, the J end lost 2 bases, and 3 bases lay between the germline ends. The CDR3 spells CSAVTDTQYF. The CDR3 DNA sequence: TGCAGTGCCGTCACAGATACGCAGTATTTT.

The chain joins TRBV2 to TRBJ2-7, with D possibly matching TRBD2 (6 bases). V was trimmed by 8 bases and J by 2 bases, leaving 16 bases between them. Germline CDR1 and CDR2: SNHLY and FYNNEI. This CDR3 has 14 residues. CDR3 residues: CASQPRGGAYEQYF. The DNA of the CDR3 is TGTGCCAGCCAACCACGGGGAGGAGCCTACGAGCAGTACTTC. Full variable domain (missing parts from reference TRBV2 and TRBJ2-7): EPEVTQTPSHQVTQMGQEVILRCVPISNHLYFYWYRQILGQKVEFLVSFYNNEISEKSEIFDDQFSVERPDGSNFTLKIRSTKLEDSAMYFCASQPRGGAYEQYFGPGTRLTVT.

The chain recombines TRBV10-1 with TRBJ2-2; D unclear. The V gene's germline CDR1 is WNHNN and CDR2 SYGVQD (reference sequence). The CDR3 length is 14 residues. The CDR3 DNA sequence: TGCGGGCCGCACCCCATGAATGGCACCGGGGAGCTGTTTTTT. Amino acid sequence: CGPHPMNGTGELFF.

The chain employs TRBV5-1 and TRBJ2-7; D is unclear. The CDR3 is 15 residues long. Germline CDR1 is SGHRS and CDR2 is YFSETQ. The V end was cut by 0 bases, the J end by 0 bases, with 10 bases between. CDR3: CASSLGRISSYEQYF. CDR3 coding DNA: TGCGCCAGCAGCTTGGGGCGGATTAGCTCCTACGAGCAGTACTTC.

J is TRBJ2-1 and V is TRBV7-2; 10 nucleotides agree with TRBD2. CDR3 size: 15 residues. Germline lookup yields CDR1 SGHTA and CDR2 FQGNSA. The ends lost 3 bases at V and 8 bases at J; junction bases unmatched: 7. Written as DNA, the CDR3 is TGTGCCAGCAGCTTCCTACTAGCGGGGAGTCATGAGCAGTTCTTC. Its protein product is CASSFLLAGSHEQFF.

This sequence joins TRBV27 and TRBJ2-7; 8 nucleotides match TRBD1. The V and J ends lost 5 bases and 0 bases, in that order; junction bases with no gene match: 9. The germline CDR1 and CDR2 sequences are MNHEY and SMNVEV (reference sequence). The CDR3 consists of 16 residues. The CDR3, as DNA: TGTGCCAGCAGTCCCAACGGACAGGGCGGCTCCTACGAGCAGTACTTC. It yields the protein CASSPNGQGGSYEQYF.

This chain uses TRBV13 with TRBJ2-3; 7 nucleotides line up with TRBD1. Germline CDR1 is PRHDT and CDR2 is FYEKMQ (reference sequence). The CDR3 totals 14 residues. Trimming removed 0 bases from V and 7 bases from J; junction bases left unmatched: 4. The CDR3 DNA follows: TGTGCCAGCAGCTTAGGCGGGACAGCAAATACGCAGTATTTT. Its translation is CASSLGGTANTQYF.

The J gene is TRBJ2-1, the V gene TRBV27; perhaps TRBD2 as D (6 bases). This CDR3 spans 16 amino acids. Germline CDR1 is MNHEY and CDR2 is SMNVEV (reference sequence). V lost 3 bases to trimming and J lost 7 bases, with 19 bases between them. As DNA, the CDR3 is TGTGCCAGCAGTTTCCGTTTTGGGGGGTTGGGGAATGAGCAGTTCTTC. It specifies CASSFRFGGLGNEQFF.